This T cell receptor beta chain was observed in a study of response to subunit inactivated influenza vaccine. This clonotype was seen ten or more times. This CDR3 has 13 amino acids. After removal of 3 bases from V and 5 bases from J, the junction contained 1 base not matched to a gene. TCRdb passed the RT-PCR reads through MiXCR, listing each CDR3 protein once. This sample has about 570,000 distinct CDR3 sequences, with 10% to 12% found just once. The sample also formed part of further work on T cells expressing NK-cell markers. As that report states: TCR beta libraries carry UMIs added by 5'RACE template switching. Repertoire data for TCR beta were derived from sorted T cells (CD3+CD56+NKG2C+, CD3+CD56+NKG2C- and CD3+CD56-NKG2C+). The sequencing cohort of eight donors included seven HCMV-seropositive individuals and one seronegative individual. Of CD8+ T cells, roughly 1.0-7.0% belonged to dominant NKG2C+ clonotypes in 5 to 7 donors. For a handful of donors, these clonotypes were likewise the leading ones in the CD3+CD56-NKG2C+ fraction.

Sequencing was performed on PBMCs from blood, taken on the day of vaccination. V is TRBV12-3 or TRBV12-4 and J is TRBJ2-1; 7 positions agree with TRBD2. The clonotype was recovered from a man aged 45 to 65 who received an inactivated influenza vaccine. The CDR3 DNA is TGTGCCAGCAGTTTCAGCGGGAACAATGAGCAGTTCTTC. Translating gives CASSFSGNNEQFF.